These T cell receptor beta chains were read from a single sample in a study of T cells after yellow fever vaccination. From the 5' RACE reads, TCRdb called clonotypes with MiXCR, one entry per CDR3 protein. The repertoire includes about 350,000 distinct CDR3 sequences, about 7.8% of them detected once, and approximately 16% sits in the top ten. The specimen comprised PBMCs, sampled approximately 47 days after the first yellow fever vaccination. These receptors originate from a young man who received the YFV17D yellow fever vaccine. Each CDR3 is given with its conserved first and last residue. The D gene is left open where the match is weak. Size values are once, few and many counts, or a class for expanded clones, and some rows have none.

>TRBJ2-1|TRBV4-3|.|.
TGCGCCAGCAGCCGGGAGATTGGGGATGAGCAGTTCTTC
CASSREIGDEQFF
>TRBJ1-2|TRBV3-1|.|.
TGTGCCAGCAGCCTATCCACCCCTCGTATCTATGGCTACACCTTC
CASSLSTPRIYGYTF
>TRBJ1-1|TRBV7-6|.|.
TGTGCCAGCAGCATCGGACACCCCATTAACACTGAAGCTTTCTTT
CASSIGHPINTEAFF
>TRBJ1-3|TRBV29-1|.|many
TGCAGCGTTGAATCCGGTAGTGGCACCATATATTTT
CSVESGSGTIYF
>TRBJ1-3|TRBV14|.|.
TGTGCCAGCAGCCATTACCGCGGACACCTGAGCTCTGGAAACACCATATATTTT
CASSHYRGHLSSGNTIYF
>TRBJ2-2|TRBV5-1|TRBD1|.
TGCGCCAGCAGACTGGACAGGGGGATTCGGAACACCGGGGAGCTGTTTTTT
CASRLDRGIRNTGELFF
>TRBJ2-1|TRBV11-2|TRBD2|few
TGTGCCAGCAGCTGGGGGACTAGCGGATACAATGAGCAGTTCTTC
CASSWGTSGYNEQFF
>TRBJ2-1|TRBV5-6|TRBD1|.
TGTGCCAGCAGCCGTAGACAGGGGGCGATTTCCTACAATGAGCAGTTCTTC
CASSRRQGAISYNEQFF
>TRBJ2-1|TRBV5-5|.|many
TGTGCCAGCAGCTCCGGTCTGGGGGGGCATATCGATGAGCAGTTCTTC
CASSSGLGGHIDEQFF
>TRBJ2-1|TRBV29-1|.|.
TGCAGCGTCGTCCCCGAGGTGCGGGAGCAGTTCTTC
CSVVPEVREQFF
>TRBJ1-1|TRBV11-3|.|.
TGTGCCAGCAGCTTAGGTGGCATACCCACTGAAGCTTTCTTT
CASSLGGIPTEAFF
>TRBJ2-1|TRBV4-1|TRBD2|few
TGCGCCAGCAGCCAAGATCACCCAGCTAGCGGGGCTCCTAAGGAGTTCTTC
CASSQDHPASGAPKEFF
>TRBJ2-5|TRBV11-2|TRBD2|.
TGTGCCAGCAGCACCGGGACTAGCGGGGGGGCCATGGGAGAGACCCAGTACTTC
CASSTGTSGGAMGETQYF
>TRBJ1-5|TRBV2|.|.
TGTGCCAGCAGTGAAATGGGGGTTGATCAGCCCCAGCATTTT
CASSEMGVDQPQHF
>TRBJ2-3|TRBV4-3|.|few
TGCGCCAGCAGCCAGGACCGGGACCGATTAGATCACACAGATACGCAGTATTTT
CASSQDRDRLDHTDTQYF
>TRBJ2-7|TRBV5-1|.|few
TGCGCCAGCAGCTACTCAGTCCTCTCCTACGAGCAGTACTTC
CASSYSVLSYEQYF
>TRBJ1-1|TRBV7-9|.|.
TGTGCCAGCAGCTTTCCGCAGGGCGGGTGGGAGGACACTGAAGCTTTCTTT
CASSFPQGGWEDTEAFF
>TRBJ2-5|TRBV7-3|.|.
TGTGCCAGCAGCTTAACCCCTAAAGAGACCCAGTACTTC
CASSLTPKETQYF
>TRBJ2-7|TRBV7-9|.|few
TGTGCCAGCAGCGCAAAAAATGATCCCGAGCAGTACTTC
CASSAKNDPEQYF
>TRBJ1-6|TRBV27|.|few
TGTGCCAGCAGATCTGCTTGGGGTAATTCACCCCTCCACTTT
CASRSAWGNSPLHF